The 14 T cell receptor beta chains in this list originate from one sample, sequenced in a study of identical twins. Via MiXCR, TCRdb re-called the 5' RACE reads, giving one row per CDR3 protein. The sample shows 450,000 or so distinct CDR3 sequences, 14% of them seen only once. The same sample was also studied in work on yellow fever vaccine responses in identical twins.

Source material: CD4+ T cells sorted from blood. Every receptor here comes from a woman under 30 in good health.

J is TRBJ2-5 and V is TRBV4-3; D call uncertain. The CDR3 is made up of 13 amino acids. CDR1 LGHNA and CDR2 YSLEER come from the germline V gene. The V end lost 4 bases, the J end lost 2 bases, and 8 bases lay between the germline ends. The CDR3 region is CASSPGNQETQYF. The DNA of the CDR3 is TGCGCCAGCAGCCCTGGGAATCAAGAGACCCAGTACTTC.

This clonotype has only a few counts. The rearrangement joins TRBV20-1 to TRBJ1-4; tentative D call: TRBD1 (6 bases). V was pared by 6 bases and J by 8 bases, with 16 bases between. The CDR3 is 13 amino acids. Germline CDR1 and CDR2: DFQATT and SNEGSKA (reference sequence). The CDR3 is CSAGEGVREKLFF. The CDR3 DNA sequence: TGCAGTGCGGGCGAGGGGGTTCGCGAAAAACTGTTTTTT.

This clonotype was seen only a few times. The V call is TRBV6-2 or TRBV6-3, the J call TRBJ1-5, with D uncertain. CDR3 size: 16 residues. V was cut by 7 bases and J by 2 bases, with 18 bases left in between. Germline-derived CDR1 and CDR2 are MNHEY and SVGEGT. CDR3 amino acids: CASTLRAGLGNQPQHF. The CDR3 DNA reads TGTGCCAGCACCCTAAGGGCGGGTCTTGGCAATCAGCCCCAGCATTTT.

This clonotype has a handful of counts. This chain uses TRBV10-3 with TRBJ2-3; D remains ambiguous. Trimming cost V 7 bases and J 2 bases, with 10 bases left between them. Germline CDR1 ENHRY, CDR2 SYGVKD. The CDR3 contains 13 residues. The CDR3 loop is CAIMADYTDTQYF. In DNA form, the CDR3 reads TGTGCCATCATGGCAGATTACACAGATACGCAGTATTTT.

This clonotype was picked up a small number of times. This CDR3 reads CASSWQREWSEAFF. CDR3 nucleotide sequence: TGTGCCAGCAGTTGGCAGAGAGAATGGTCTGAAGCTTTCTTT. This sequence joins TRBV6-5 and TRBJ1-1, with D unresolved. Per the germline V gene, CDR1 is MNHEY and CDR2 is SVGAGI. V shed 4 bases and J shed 6 bases, with 15 bases lying between them. The CDR3 covers 14 residues.

This clonotype has a count of ten or more. The CDR3 DNA sequence: TGCGCCAGCAGCCCCCGGGAGGGCCAAACCGGGGAGCTGTTTTTT. It specifies CASSPREGQTGELFF. The chain uses TRBV5-1 and TRBJ2-2; 8 nucleotides match TRBD2. The V and J ends lost 4 bases and 5 bases, in that order; junction bases with no gene match: 7. Germline V gene sequence: CDR1 SGHRS, CDR2 YFSETQ. The CDR3 covers 15 residues.

The chain combines TRBV11-2 with TRBJ2-3, with 7 nucleotides matching TRBD2. The CDR3 has 14 residues. The germline V gene has CDR1 SGHAT and CDR2 FQNNGV. V lost 3 bases, J lost 2 bases, and 2 bases stayed unmatched. CDR3 nucleotides: TGTGCCAGCAGCTTTTGGGACTACACAGATACGCAGTATTTT. It is translated as CASSFWDYTDTQYF.

The chain joins TRBV3-1 to TRBJ2-7; D might be TRBD2 (9 bases). Germline V gene data show CDR1 as LGHDT and CDR2 as YNNKEL (reference sequence). V gave up 6 bases and J gave up 3 bases, with 27 bases separating them. This CDR3 has 18 amino acids. The CDR3 is CASRPGQGSSGIGYEQYF. CDR3 nucleotide sequence: TGTGCCAGCAGACCCGGACAGGGATCTAGCGGGATCGGCTACGAGCAGTACTTC.

This chain uses TRBV10-3 with TRBJ2-7; 10 bases line up with TRBD1. J was trimmed by 4 bases and V by 5 bases; bases with no gene match: 14. The CDR3 runs to 17 residues. The V gene's germline CDR1 is ENHRY and CDR2 SYGVKD. In DNA, the CDR3 is TGTGCCATCAGTCGGGGGCAAGCGGGACAGGGGTTGTACGAGCAGTACTTC. It codes for CAISRGQAGQGLYEQYF.

This clonotype was seen only a few times. This chain connects TRBV5-1 to TRBJ2-1; TRBD1 matches 7 bases. Per germline, CDR1 SGHRS and CDR2 YFSETQ. This CDR3 spans 14 amino acids. The V gene end was trimmed by 2 bases and the J gene end by 7 bases; junction bases not matched to a gene: 6. This chain's CDR3 is CASSFVQGWNEQFF. The CDR3 DNA reads TGCGCCAGCAGCTTCGTACAGGGGTGGAATGAGCAGTTCTTC.

The J gene is TRBJ2-5, the V gene TRBV10-3; 7 bases fit TRBD2. The CDR3 is 15 amino acids. Looked up from germline, CDR1 is ENHRY and CDR2 is SYGVKD. V lost 4 bases and J lost 4; bases outside the gene matches: 9. CDR3 in DNA: TGTGCCATCAGTGCGGGAGGCTCCACCGGAGAGACCCAGTACTTC. It specifies CAISAGGSTGETQYF.

The rearrangement joins TRBV7-8 to TRBJ2-7, with D possibly TRBD2 on 6 matching bases. The CDR3 has 14 amino acids. The V gene lost 3 bases and the J gene lost 1 base, with 10 bases spanning the gap. Per the germline V gene, CDR1 is SGHVS and CDR2 is FQNEAQ. As DNA, the CDR3 is TGTGCCAGCAGCTTCAAGGCGGGATCCTACGAGCAGTACTTC. It yields the protein CASSFKAGSYEQYF.

The chain employs TRBV6-2 or TRBV6-3 and TRBJ2-5; D possibly corresponds to TRBD1 (6 bases). The germline CDR1 and CDR2 sequences are MNHEY and SVGEGT. Trimming cost V 2 bases and J 1 base, with 11 bases left between them. The CDR3 length is 15 residues. This CDR3 reads CASSYDQGLQETQYF. The CDR3 DNA sequence: TGTGCCAGCAGTTACGATCAGGGGCTCCAAGAGACCCAGTACTTC.

The rearrangement uses TRBV28 and TRBJ2-1; 9 nucleotides match TRBD2. The CDR3 sequence is 15 residues long. Germline lookup yields CDR1 MDHEN and CDR2 SYDVKM. V shed 3 bases, J shed 9 bases, and the junction held 9 bases outside the gene matches. The CDR3 sequence: CASSFHLAGRGEQFF. The DNA of the CDR3 is TGTGCCAGCAGTTTCCATCTAGCGGGAAGGGGTGAGCAGTTCTTC.